This T cell receptor beta chain was captured in a study of shared clonotypes between healthy human individuals. Study summary: CD4 naive and memory got three plates each, CD8 naive two, CD8 memory one. Whole-study findings and limits: The four-donor shared clonotypes exceeded non-shared clonotypes in generation probability, with non-shared ones scoring lower.

As for this clone: Its antigen is not identified.

Researchers partitioned CD4+ cells into CD45RA+ naive and CD45RA-negative memory subsets. Germline assignment: CDR1 WSHSY and CDR2 SAAADI. The V and J ends lost 4 bases and 1 base respectively, with 7 bases between them. This CDR3 is built from 14 residues. Generated by immunoSEQ multiplex PCR, the TCRdb table keeps only in-frame clones and is missing some. Of fewer than 400,000 clones listed, approximately 79% are singletons. The source material was memory CD4+ T cells sorted from blood. The subset was: CD45RA-negative fraction. The V gene is TRBV10-2, the J gene TRBJ2-2, with no clear D. The sequence came from a man between 25 and 39 years old in good health. CDR3 sequence (DNA): TGCGCCAGCAGTGTATCCGGGAACACCGGGGAGCTGTTTTTT. This sequence encodes CASSVSGNTGELFF.